This TCR beta chain was found in a study of OX40 agonist ivuxolimab in advanced cancers. Study at large: From roughly 20 to 85 years was the age range, with a mean of approximately 63 years, and approximately 80% were male.

This CDR3 comprises 15 residues. Losses at the gene ends were 4 bases for V and 5 bases for J; bases not matched to a gene: 7. CDR1 is MDHEN and CDR2 is SYDVKM in the germline V gene. This clone has only a few counts. Its antigen is currently unknown. Points from the study as a whole: CD4+ and CD8+ T cells in blood underwent clonal expansion by week 6 at 0.1 to 3.0 mg/kg.

Repertoires were generated with immunoSEQ multiplex PCR, while TCRdb's copy carries only in-frame clones and drops some. The sample holds 50,000 to 65,000 clones, approximately 80% seen once. This chain uses TRBV28 with TRBJ1-2; TRBD1 aligns across 10 bases. This TCR was recovered from an adult with an advanced solid tumor such as melanoma, head and neck, liver or kidney cancer. Sequences were derived from CD4+ or CD8+ T cells sorted from blood, sampled in a trial of the OX40 agonist ivuxolimab. The CDR3 protein is CASSYPGQGKYGYTF. CDR3 sequence (DNA): TGTGCCAGCAGTTACCCGGGACAGGGGAAGTATGGCTACACCTTC.